These T cell receptor beta chains were read from a single sample in a study of PD-L1 blockade in urothelial cancer. Clones were sequenced by immunoSEQ multiplex PCR, and TCRdb holds only the in-frame ones, with some missing. The data hold 60,000 or so clones, with 81% observed a single time. This sample comprised PBMCs, obtained around atezolizumab (anti-PD-L1) treatment. The receptors were sampled from a man in his 70s with urothelial cancer. The CDR3 runs from the conserved cysteine through the conserved F or W. A D gene is named only where the DNA matches it firmly. A clone size is listed for some rows: how often the clone was seen (once, few, many), or a class if it is expanded.

CDR3nt,CDR3aa,d_gene,v_gene,j_gene,abundance
TGTGCCAACAGCCGGGAGAGCTACAATGAGCAGTTCTTC,CANSRESYNEQFF,.,TRBV7-9,TRBJ2-1,.
TGTGCCAGCAGTTGGGGCGGAGGAGGGATGAGTGAGCAGTTCTTC,CASSWGGGGMSEQFF,.,TRBV27,TRBJ2-1,few
TGTGCCAGTAGTATCGGAGGGGCTAGCTCTCGCGAGCAGTACTTC,CASSIGGASSREQYF,.,TRBV19,TRBJ2-7,.
TGTGCCAGCAGGGGTCCGGGTTCCAGCAATCAGCCCCAGCATTTT,CASRGPGSSNQPQHF,.,TRBV6-5,TRBJ1-5,.
TGTGCCAGCAGCTTGGGCGGGGCTCACACCGGGGAGCTGTTTTTT,CASSLGGAHTGELFF,.,TRBV11-3,TRBJ2-2,.
TGCAGCGTTGGTGCTAGCGTAGATCACTACGAGCAGTACTTC,CSVGASVDHYEQYF,.,TRBV29-1,TRBJ2-7,.
TGTGCCAGCTCACCAACTATGTCCCCCGACAATGAGCAGTTCTTC,CASSPTMSPDNEQFF,.,TRBV18,TRBJ2-1,once
TGCGCCAGCAGTGAGTCGGGCAGGGGGCAGGAAGCTTTCTTT,CASSESGRGQEAFF,TRBD1,TRBV10-1,TRBJ1-1,.
TGCGCCAGCAGCACGGGACCAGGGGGCAGCTCTGGAAACACCATATATTTT,CASSTGPGGSSGNTIYF,TRBD1,TRBV5-1,TRBJ1-3,.
TGTGCCAGCAGGGGACAGGGGAGGGGTGAAAAACTGTTTTTT,CASRGQGRGEKLFF,TRBD1,TRBV27,TRBJ1-4,.
TGTGCCAGCAGACGGACAGGGCCCGGGGAGCTGTTTTTT,CASRRTGPGELFF,TRBD1,TRBV7-9,TRBJ2-2,.
TGTGCCAGCAGCAGACACAGGGGAAGCGGTGAGCAGTTCTTC,CASSRHRGSGEQFF,TRBD1,TRBV5-8,TRBJ2-1,.
TGTGCCAGCAGGGTCGACAGGGGATTCCAGCCCCAGCATTTT,CASRVDRGFQPQHF,TRBD1,TRBV2,TRBJ1-5,few
TGTGCCATCAGTGAGACGGGAGGAAAGTCGAACACCGGGGAGCTGTTTTTT,CAISETGGKSNTGELFF,TRBD2,TRBV10-3,TRBJ2-2,once
TGTGCCAGTATTGATACCCGGCAGGGGGATGAGCAGTTCTTC,CASIDTRQGDEQFF,TRBD1,TRBV19,TRBJ2-1,.
TGTGCCAGCACGCCTTGGACAGTCAACTATGGCTACACCTTC,CASTPWTVNYGYTF,.,TRBV5-6,TRBJ1-2,.
TGTGCCAGCAGACGGGGGACTAGCGGATCCTACGAGCAGTACTTC,CASRRGTSGSYEQYF,TRBD2,TRBV28,TRBJ2-7,.
TGTGCCAGCAGCTTGGTTATGGCAGGGGGTAATGAGCAGTTCTTC,CASSLVMAGGNEQFF,TRBD1,TRBV5-6,TRBJ2-1,few
TGTGCCAGCAGTTCACAGGGCGTTAATGAAAAACTGTTTTTT,CASSSQGVNEKLFF,.,TRBV28,TRBJ1-4,.
TGCAGCGTTGACAGCAGGTTGTTAATGAACACTGAAGCTTTCTTT,CSVDSRLLMNTEAFF,.,TRBV29-1,TRBJ1-1,.
TGCGCCAGCAGCCAAGGGACTAGCGGGAGTCCATCCTACAATGAGCAGTTCTTC,CASSQGTSGSPSYNEQFF,TRBD2,TRBV4-1,TRBJ2-1,.
TGTGCCAGCAGACTGACGTGGGACTACAACTACAATGAGCAGTTCTTC,CASRLTWDYNYNEQFF,TRBD2,TRBV11-2,TRBJ2-1,.
TGCGCCAGCAGCCAAGGCATCCAGGGATCCTATGGCTACACCTTC,CASSQGIQGSYGYTF,.,TRBV4-1,TRBJ1-2,.
TGTGCCTGGACCAAACAGGGGGCCACCGGGGAGCTGTTTTTT,CAWTKQGATGELFF,TRBD1,TRBV30,TRBJ2-2,few
TGTGCCAGCAGCACGACAAGAATGTATCCTGAAGCTTTCTTT,CASSTTRMYPEAFF,.,TRBV2,TRBJ1-1,few
TGTGCCTGGAGTGTAAGTCCTCCAGGTGGGGCTTTCTTT,CAWSVSPPGGAFF,.,TRBV30,TRBJ1-1,.
TGTGCCAGTAGTTCCCCAGCGCGGAGGCATCAGCCCCAGCATTTT,CASSSPARRHQPQHF,.,TRBV19,TRBJ1-5,.
TGTGCCAGCAGCTTAGGGGCCGGGACTAGCGTCGGGGAGCAGTTCTTC,CASSLGAGTSVGEQFF,TRBD2,TRBV11-2,TRBJ2-1,once
TGTGCCACCGGGGGGGACAGGGTTGCAACTAATGAAAAACTGTTTTTT,CATGGDRVATNEKLFF,TRBD1,TRBV15,TRBJ1-4,.
TGCGCCAGCAGCTTGCCCGGGGAATATAGCAATCAGCCCCAGCATTTT,CASSLPGEYSNQPQHF,.,TRBV5-1,TRBJ1-5,once
TGTGCCAGCAGCTTCTCTGTGGAAGGAGAGGCGGGAGGGGAGACCCAGTACTTC,CASSFSVEGEAGGETQYF,TRBD2,TRBV11-2,TRBJ2-5,.
TGTGCCAGCACCCTACAGGGCAATGAGCAGTTCTTC,CASTLQGNEQFF,.,TRBV11-2,TRBJ2-1,few
TGTGCCAGCAGCTTGACTGGTGGGAGGGCTAACTATGGCTACACCTTC,CASSLTGGRANYGYTF,.,TRBV11-2,TRBJ1-2,.
TGTGCCAGCAGTGAGGGCATCGACTACGAGCAGTACTTC,CASSEGIDYEQYF,.,TRBV2,TRBJ2-7,.
TGTGCCAGCTCACCAGGGACTAGCGATCACGAGCAGTACTTC,CASSPGTSDHEQYF,TRBD2,TRBV18,TRBJ2-7,.
TGTGCCATTTCGGGGGGCTATGGCTACACCTTC,CAISGGYGYTF,.,TRBV10-3,TRBJ1-2,.
TGTGCCAGCAGCCGGACTAGCACCTCCTACGAGCAGTACTTC,CASSRTSTSYEQYF,TRBD2,TRBV6-5,TRBJ2-7,.
TGTGCCAGCAGTAGACTAGCGGGAATGGGGACCCAGTACTTC,CASSRLAGMGTQYF,TRBD2,TRBV2,TRBJ2-5,.
TGCGCCAGCAGCCGGGACACGAGCTCCTACAATGAGCAGTTCTTC,CASSRDTSSYNEQFF,.,TRBV5-1,TRBJ2-1,.
TGTGCCAGCAGCGTTACCCCGGGACAGGGGATCACTGGAAACACCATATATTTT,CASSVTPGQGITGNTIYF,TRBD1,TRBV9,TRBJ1-3,.
TGTGCCAGTAGAGGGACTAGCGGGAGAGTCACCGGGGAGCTGTTTTTT,CASRGTSGRVTGELFF,TRBD2,TRBV19,TRBJ2-2,.
TGCGCCAGCAGCTTGGGCCGCCTGAGCTCTGGAAACACCATATATTTT,CASSLGRLSSGNTIYF,.,TRBV5-1,TRBJ1-3,.
TGTGCCAGCAGTGCGGGGGAAGAGACCCAGTACTTC,CASSAGEETQYF,.,TRBV2,TRBJ2-5,.
TGCAGCGTTAGACATAGCAATCAGCCCCAGCATTTT,CSVRHSNQPQHF,.,TRBV29-1,TRBJ1-5,.
TGTGCCAGCAGTTATGCAGGGGGCCGCACTGAAGCTTTCTTT,CASSYAGGRTEAFF,TRBD1,TRBV6-5,TRBJ1-1,.
TGTGCCAGCGGCGGGAGTTCCTACGAGCAGTACTTC,CASGGSSYEQYF,TRBD2,TRBV7-9,TRBJ2-7,.
TGTGCCAGCTCACGGGAGAGTGGGCCCCAGCATTTT,CASSRESGPQHF,.,TRBV18,TRBJ1-5,.